This T cell receptor (beta chain) was documented in a study of blood T cell repertoires in COVID-19. As processed by the authors: The authors estimated nucleated cell counts from reference gene primer amplification. Assay: immunoSEQ multiplex PCR; the TCRdb copy retains only in-frame clones and omits some. The V and J calls and clone size are taken from that table; D and trimming were inferred from the DNA. The data show hundreds of thousands of clones, with roughly nine tenths seen just once and about 1.6% held by the top ten. There are 14 residues in the CDR3. Germline V gene data show CDR1 as KGHSH and CDR2 as LQKENI. V was shortened by 2 bases and J by 2 bases, with 9 bases between the two germline ends.

This receptor was taken from a woman aged 60-75 years who had recovered from COVID-19. Sequenced: peripheral blood. V is TRBV18 and J is TRBJ1-1, with no clear D. The CDR3 coding sequence is TGTGCCAGCTCACCAACCGGTGTCAACACTGAAGCTTTCTTT. It translates to CASSPTGVNTEAFF. Complete variable domain (other parts from reference TRBV18 and TRBJ1-1): NAGVMQNPRHLVRRRGQEARLRCSPMKGHSHVYWYRQLPEEGLKFMVYLQKENIIDESGMPKERFSAEFPKEGPSILRIQQVVRGDSAAYFCASSPTGVNTEAFFGQGTRLTVV.